Each of the 25 T cell receptor beta chains below was sequenced from the same sample in a study of memory CD4+ T cells and cytomegalovirus serostatus. Sequenced by immunoSEQ multiplex PCR; TCRdb stores in-frame clones only, minus some. The profile shows 58,000 or so clones, around 79% of them singletons. The sort gate was single viable CD3+CD4+CD8-CD45RO+ cells for memory CD4+ T cells. Sequenced: memory CD4+ T cells from blood. These receptor sequences come from an adult in good health and CMV-seropositive.

The chain couples TRBV6-5 to TRBJ2-1, with TRBD1 identical over 7 bases. The germline gives CDR1 MNHEY, CDR2 SVGAGI. This CDR3 spans 15 amino acids. J lost 0 bases, V lost 7 bases, and 6 bases had no gene match. The CDR3 DNA follows: TGTGCCAGCAAAAACTCAGGGGGCTCCTACAATGAGCAGTTCTTC. It codes for CASKNSGGSYNEQFF.

V usage is TRBV6-1 and J usage is TRBJ1-2; D uncertain. This CDR3 region has 12 residues. CDR1 and CDR2 from the germline V gene are MNHNS and SASEGT. The V end was cut by 7 bases, the J end by 1 base, with 7 bases between. The CDR3 DNA sequence: TGTGCCAGCATGGGCAGTAACTATGGCTACACCTTC. Protein product: CASMGSNYGYTF.

The V gene is TRBV5-1, the J gene TRBJ2-3, with 9 bases matching TRBD1. Per the germline V gene, CDR1 is SGHRS and CDR2 is YFSETQ. The CDR3 spans 15 residues. J was trimmed by 6 bases and V by 4 bases; bases with no gene match: 9. Here the CDR3 DNA reads TGCGCCAGCAGCCCTGGACAGGGGAGAGCGGATACGCAGTATTTT. This codes for CASSPGQGRADTQYF.

The sample holds a few counts of this clone. This chain uses TRBV5-6 with TRBJ2-3; 7 nucleotides match TRBD1. After removal of 2 bases from V and 7 bases from J, the junction contained 4 bases not matched to a gene. In germline, CDR1 is SGHDT, CDR2 YYEEEE. This CDR3 contains 13 residues. CDR3 sequence reads: CASSLDRDYTQYF. CDR3 DNA: TGTGCCAGCAGCTTAGACAGGGATTATACGCAGTATTTT.

Only one count was recorded for this clone. The chain has TRBV6-5 and TRBJ2-3; TRBD1 is a possible D gene (5 bases). Germline CDR1 is MNHEY and CDR2 is SVGAGI. Deletions cut 5 bases from V and 0 bases from J, with 9 bases between. The CDR3 has 14 residues. This CDR3 is CASSPGFSTDTQYF. As DNA, the CDR3 is TGTGCCAGCAGTCCAGGGTTTAGCACAGATACGCAGTATTTT.

The chain uses TRBV7-6 and TRBJ1-4; TRBD1 matches 7 bases. J gave up 0 bases and V 1 base, and 11 bases lay outside the gene matches. Germline values: CDR1 SGHVS, CDR2 FNYEAQ. The CDR3 totals 19 residues. CDR3 region: CASSLDPGGSVTTNEKLFF. The DNA of the CDR3 is TGTGCCAGCAGCTTAGACCCAGGGGGTTCGGTCACAACTAATGAAAAACTGTTTTTT. Based on the CDR3 plus reference TRBV7-6 and TRBJ1-4, the full variable domain is GAGVSQSPRYKVTKRGQDVALRCDPISGHVSLYWYRQALGQGPEFLTYFNYEAQQDKSGLPNDRFSAERPEGSISTLTIQRTEQRDSAMYRCASSLDPGGSVTTNEKLFFGSGTQLSVL.

The chain employs TRBV30 and TRBJ2-5, with D possibly being TRBD1 or TRBD2 (5 bases each). Trimming removed 2 bases from V and 10 bases from J, with 23 bases in between. Per the germline V gene, CDR1 is GTSNPN and CDR2 is SVGIG (reference sequence). This CDR3 is 15 amino acids long. CDR3 nucleotides: TGTGCCTGGAGTTTTGGGGGAGTCAATACTGGGGGCCAGTACTTC. It is translated as CAWSFGGVNTGGQYF.

The chain is built from TRBV10-1 and TRBJ1-1, with D possibly being TRBD1 (5 bases). V was pared by 6 bases and J by 4 bases, with 6 bases between. The V gene's germline CDR1 is WNHNN and CDR2 SYGVQD (reference sequence). CDR3 length: 11 residues. The CDR3 loop is CASSGGTEAFF. The CDR3 DNA follows: TGCGCCAGCAGCGGGGGCACTGAAGCTTTCTTT.

This clone was recorded once. The rearrangement links TRBV6-5 to TRBJ2-2; TRBD2 aligns across 12 bases. Germline V gene lookup returns CDR1 MNHEY and CDR2 SVGAGI. J lost 5 bases, V lost 0 bases, and 1 base had no gene match. CDR3 length: 16 amino acids. The CDR3 protein is CASSYSTSGRTGELFF. The CDR3 DNA is TGTGCCAGCAGTTACTCGACTAGCGGGAGAACCGGGGAGCTGTTTTTT.

This clone has only a few counts. This chain links TRBV5-6 with TRBJ2-6, with D unresolved. The CDR3 runs 13 residues. Germline V CDR1 and CDR2: SGHDT, YYEEEE. Trimming left V 5 bases short and J 0 bases short, with 3 bases between. CDR3 bases: TGTGCCAGCAGAAACTCTGGGGCCAACGTCCTGACTTTC. It translates to CASRNSGANVLTF.

The rearrangement joins TRBV6-6 to TRBJ2-1; 7 bases map to TRBD2. Unmatched junction bases numbered 18, after V lost 7 bases and J lost 9 bases. The CDR3 runs to 16 residues. Germline CDR1 reads MNHNY; CDR2 reads SVGAGI (reference sequence). CDR3 in amino acids: CASITALAENRGEQFF. The CDR3 nucleotides are TGTGCCAGCATAACCGCTCTAGCGGAAAATAGGGGTGAGCAGTTCTTC.

This clone was picked up a small number of times. The chain links TRBV18 to TRBJ2-6; D unclear. Germline values: CDR1 KGHSH, CDR2 LQKENI. The CDR3 is made up of 13 amino acids. The germline V and J ends were trimmed by 4 bases and 1 base, with 2 bases remaining between them. The CDR3 loop is CASSLSGANVLTF. As DNA, the CDR3 is TGTGCCAGCTCACTATCTGGGGCCAACGTCCTGACTTTC.

For the CDR3, the DNA is TGTGCCAGCAGCCGACAGCAACGGAACACTGAAGCTTTCTTT. It codes for CASSRQQRNTEAFF. The J gene is TRBJ1-1, the V gene TRBV6-5, with D maybe TRBD1 (5 bases). This CDR3 contains 14 residues. V lost 6 bases to trimming and J lost 1 base, with 12 bases between them. Germline V gene data show CDR1 as MNHEY and CDR2 as SVGAGI.

The chain has TRBV9 and TRBJ1-5; D not resolved. CDR1 and CDR2 (germline): SGDLS, YYNGEE. The CDR3 consists of 15 residues. The V end lost 0 bases, the J end lost 1 base, and 8 bases lay between the germline ends. The CDR3 is CASSVGVASNQPQHF. In DNA form, the CDR3 reads TGTGCCAGCAGCGTAGGGGTAGCGAGCAATCAGCCCCAGCATTTT.

The J gene is TRBJ2-3, the V gene TRBV10-3, with D unresolved. CDR1 ENHRY and CDR2 SYGVKD come from the germline V gene. The V gene lost 7 bases and the J gene lost 2 bases, with 10 bases spanning the gap. CDR3 length: 13 amino acids. CDR3 in amino acids: CAITDGPTDTQYF. The DNA of the CDR3 is TGTGCCATCACAGACGGCCCCACAGATACGCAGTATTTT.

This clone was picked up a small number of times. This chain uses TRBV11-3 with TRBJ2-2; perhaps TRBD2 as D (6 bases). V lost 5 bases to trimming and J lost 8 bases, with 18 bases between them. The CDR3 length is 15 residues. The V gene's germline CDR1 is SGHNT and CDR2 YENEEA. CDR3 residues: CASSQRGTQAGELFF. The CDR3 coding sequence is TGTGCCAGCAGCCAAAGAGGGACTCAGGCTGGGGAGCTGTTTTTT.

The chain uses TRBV7-8 and TRBJ2-2; the D gene could be TRBD1 or TRBD2 (5 bases each). The CDR3 loop spans 16 amino acids. CDR1 is SGHVS, CDR2 FQNEAQ, per germline. Trimming pared 5 bases from V and 6 bases from J, leaving 19 bases between. CDR3 loop: CASSATPGPFPGELFF. For the CDR3, the DNA is TGTGCCAGCAGCGCCACCCCGGGGCCTTTTCCCGGGGAGCTGTTTTTT.

The CDR3, as DNA: TGTGCCAGCAGTTACTCCGCGGGAGCGGGAAACGAGCAGTACTTC. It encodes CASSYSAGAGNEQYF. The rearrangement joins TRBV6-6 to TRBJ2-7; 7 nucleotides agree with TRBD2. Germline-derived CDR1 and CDR2 are MNHNY and SVGAGI (reference sequence). The J segment lost 5 bases and the V segment lost 0 bases, leaving 7 bases of the junction unmatched. This CDR3 is built from 15 residues.

The chain employs TRBV19 and TRBJ2-1; D possibly matches TRBD1 or TRBD2 (5 bases each). The CDR3 runs 16 residues. The V gene lost 0 bases and the J gene lost 0 bases, with 9 bases spanning the gap. The germline CDR1 and CDR2 sequences are LNHDA and SQIVND (reference sequence). Here the CDR3 DNA reads TGTGCCAGTAGTATAGACGCAGGGAGCTCCTACAATGAGCAGTTCTTC. Translation: CASSIDAGSSYNEQFF.

The chain recombines TRBV6-1 with TRBJ1-4, with D perhaps matching TRBD1 (5 bases). Germline CDR1 MNHNS, CDR2 SASEGT. This CDR3 contains 12 residues. V gave up 7 bases and J gave up 7 bases, with 10 bases separating them. The CDR3 spells CASKEGIEKLFF. CDR3 nucleotide sequence: TGTGCCAGCAAGGAGGGGATTGAAAAACTGTTTTTT.

The chain uses TRBV7-9 and TRBJ1-2; D uncertain. In germline, CDR1 is SEHNR, CDR2 FQNEAQ (reference sequence). Between the trimmed V and J ends, which lost 5 bases and 4 bases, there was a span of 11 bases. The CDR3 extends over 13 amino acids. The chain's CDR3 is CASSQGSGYGYTF. For the CDR3, the DNA is TGTGCCAGCAGCCAAGGTTCAGGCTATGGCTACACCTTC.

The V and J genes are TRBV5-6 and TRBJ2-4; TRBD2 might be the D (5 bases). The CDR3 sequence is 14 residues long. Germline assignment: CDR1 SGHDT and CDR2 YYEEEE. V was clipped by 4 bases and J by 6 bases, with 14 bases between them. DNA for the CDR3: TGTGCCAGCAGCCCCACGACCAGCGGAAACATTCAGTACTTC. Its protein product is CASSPTTSGNIQYF. Variable domain in full (rest from reference TRBV5-6 and TRBJ2-4): DAGVTQSPTHLIKTRGQQVTLRCSPKSGHDTVSWYQQALGQGPQFIFQYYEEEERQRGNFPDRFSGHQFPNYSSELNVNALLLGDSALYLCASSPTTSGNIQYFGAGTRLSVL.

This clone was seen only a few times. The chain couples TRBV2 to TRBJ1-1, with a tentative D call TRBD1 (6 bases). Deletions cut 11 bases from V and 1 base from J, with 14 bases between. The length of the CDR3 is 13 residues. The germline V gene encodes CDR1 SNHLY and CDR2 FYNNEI. The DNA for the CDR3 is TGTGCCGGAAGCCTACAGGGGAACACTGAAGCTTTCTTT. Translated, it gives CAGSLQGNTEAFF.

The chain carries TRBV7-9 and TRBJ1-4, with D tentatively TRBD1 (5 bases). The germline V gene has CDR1 SEHNR and CDR2 FQNEAQ (reference sequence). This CDR3 has 14 residues. Trimming took 5 bases from V and 7 from J, leaving 14 bases between them. CDR3 residues: CASSQYGDGEKLFF. As DNA, the CDR3 is TGTGCCAGCAGCCAATATGGGGACGGTGAAAAACTGTTTTTT.

The gene calls are TRBV12-5 and TRBJ1-1; D call uncertain. Germline values: CDR1 LGHNT, CDR2 FRNRAP. The CDR3 spans 15 residues. Trimming removed 1 base from V and 8 bases from J, with 17 bases in between. CDR3 region: CASGLAYSGRREAFF. CDR3 DNA: TGTGCTAGTGGTTTGGCATATTCAGGTCGGCGGGAAGCTTTCTTT.